The sequence of this TCR beta chain was determined in a study of Ad26.COV2.S vaccination and SARS-CoV-2 variants. Across the whole study: Trial arm assignment for the donor was COV1001 Ad26.COV2.S. Each vaccinee took Ad26.COV2.S intramuscularly, once or twice 56 days apart.

Treatment in this sample: roughly 18 received Ad26.COV2.S at low or high dose, single or two shots; about 5 received placebo; per-sample allocation not given. Vaccine and placebo recipients were sampled on day 63 after the first injection. Donor was an adult aged 18-55 years in Boston. The method was immunoSEQ multiplex PCR; TCRdb's version includes in-frame clones alone and lacks a portion of them. The table lists roughly 350,000 clones, about 87% of them singletons. Sequencing used peripheral blood, obtained in a trial of Ad26.COV2.S vaccine versus placebo. This receptor was identified in a person aged 18-65 years who received the Ad26.COV2.S COVID-19 vaccine or a placebo.

In nucleotides, the CDR3 is TGCGCCAGCAGCTTACTAGCCCAGGGAGGCTATGGCTACACCTTC. Translation: CASSLLAQGGYGYTF. This chain links TRBV5-1 with TRBJ1-2, with D possibly TRBD1 on 5 matching bases. V lost 2 bases and J 4 bases, leaving 15 bases between the germline ends. This CDR3 has 15 amino acids. Germline V CDR1 and CDR2: SGHRS, YFSETQ.